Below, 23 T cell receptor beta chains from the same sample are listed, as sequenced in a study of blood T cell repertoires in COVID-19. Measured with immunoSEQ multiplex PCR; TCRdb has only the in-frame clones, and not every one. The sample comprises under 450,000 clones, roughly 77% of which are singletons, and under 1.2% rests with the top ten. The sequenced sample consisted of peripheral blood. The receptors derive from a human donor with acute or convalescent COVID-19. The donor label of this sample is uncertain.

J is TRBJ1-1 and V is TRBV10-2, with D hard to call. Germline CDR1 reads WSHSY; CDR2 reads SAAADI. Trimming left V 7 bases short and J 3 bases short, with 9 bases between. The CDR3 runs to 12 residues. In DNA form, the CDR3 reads TGCGCCAGCACCCCGGGTCACACTGAAGCTTTCTTT. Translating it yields CASTPGHTEAFF.

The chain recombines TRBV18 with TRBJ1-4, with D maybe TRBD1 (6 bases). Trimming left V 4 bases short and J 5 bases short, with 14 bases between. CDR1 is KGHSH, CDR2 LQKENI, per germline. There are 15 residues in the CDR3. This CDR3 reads CASSRSGQFNEKLFF. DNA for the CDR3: TGTGCCAGCTCACGGTCAGGACAGTTCAATGAAAAACTGTTTTTT.

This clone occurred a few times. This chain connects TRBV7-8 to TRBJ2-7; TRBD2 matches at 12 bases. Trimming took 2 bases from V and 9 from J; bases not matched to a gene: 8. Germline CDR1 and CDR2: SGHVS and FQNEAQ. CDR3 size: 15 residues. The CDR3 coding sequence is TGTGCCAGCAGCTTACAGACTAGCGGGGGAAAAGTGCAGTACTTC. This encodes CASSLQTSGGKVQYF.

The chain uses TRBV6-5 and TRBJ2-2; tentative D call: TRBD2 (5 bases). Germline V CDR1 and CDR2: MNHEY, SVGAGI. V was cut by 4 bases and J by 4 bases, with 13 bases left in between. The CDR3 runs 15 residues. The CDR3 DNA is TGTGCCAGCAGTTTTAAGGACTTAGCCACCGGGGAGCTGTTTTTT. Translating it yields CASSFKDLATGELFF.

The CDR3 DNA is TGTGCCAGCAGCCGATCCAGGGATCATAACTATGGCTACACCTTC. Its protein product is CASSRSRDHNYGYTF. The genes are TRBV6-5 and TRBJ1-2; possibly TRBD1 for D (5 bases). The CDR3 contains 15 residues. Germline values: CDR1 MNHEY, CDR2 SVGAGI. Trimming shortened V by 6 bases and J by 1 base, and 15 bases separated the two germline ends.

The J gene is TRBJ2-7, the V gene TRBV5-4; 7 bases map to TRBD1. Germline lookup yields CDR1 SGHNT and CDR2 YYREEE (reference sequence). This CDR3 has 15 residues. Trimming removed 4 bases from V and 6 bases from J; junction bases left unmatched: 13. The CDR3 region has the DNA TGTGCCAGCAGCCCAAATGACAGGGTAGGGTTCGAGCAGTACTTC. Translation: CASSPNDRVGFEQYF.

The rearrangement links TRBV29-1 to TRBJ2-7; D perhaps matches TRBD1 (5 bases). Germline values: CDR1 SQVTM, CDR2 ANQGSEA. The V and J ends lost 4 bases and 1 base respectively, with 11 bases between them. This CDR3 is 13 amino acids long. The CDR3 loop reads CSVGQGWSYEQYF. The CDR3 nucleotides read TGCAGCGTTGGGCAGGGTTGGTCCTACGAGCAGTACTTC.

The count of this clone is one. CDR3 protein: CASSFGQGATGELFF. CDR3 nucleotides: TGTGCCAGCAGCTTCGGGCAGGGGGCCACCGGGGAGCTGTTTTTT. The genes are TRBV7-9 and TRBJ2-2, with 8 bases fitting TRBD1. The CDR3 is 15 amino acids. Per the germline V gene, CDR1 is SEHNR and CDR2 is FQNEAQ (reference sequence). J lost 4 bases, V lost 3 bases, and 4 bases had no gene match.

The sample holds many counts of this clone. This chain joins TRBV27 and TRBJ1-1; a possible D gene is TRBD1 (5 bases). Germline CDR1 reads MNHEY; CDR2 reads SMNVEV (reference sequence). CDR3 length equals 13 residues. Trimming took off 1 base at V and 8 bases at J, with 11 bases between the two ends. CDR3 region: CASSLYPWTEAFF. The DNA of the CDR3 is TGTGCCAGCAGTTTATATCCCTGGACAGAAGCTTTCTTT.

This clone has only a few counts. The CDR3 reads CASREVSTGRKKLFF. DNA of the CDR3: TGTGCCAGCAGGGAGGTATCTACCGGCCGTAAAAAACTGTTTTTT. The J gene is TRBJ1-4, the V gene TRBV6-5; no firm D call. Germline V gene data show CDR1 as MNHEY and CDR2 as SVGAGI. Trimming removed 6 bases from V and 9 bases from J, with 20 bases in between. The CDR3 is 15 residues long.

The CDR3, as DNA: TGTGCCAGCAGCTGGCCGGGACAAATGAACACTGAAGCTTTCTTT. Its translation: CASSWPGQMNTEAFF. This chain uses TRBV7-8 with TRBJ1-1; D possibly corresponds to TRBD1 (6 bases). Looked up from germline, CDR1 is SGHVS and CDR2 is FQNEAQ. CDR3 length equals 15 residues. V was pared by 4 bases and J by 0 bases, with 12 bases between.

CDR3 nucleotide sequence: TGTGCCAGCAGCGCCGGGCTAGCGGATTTCTCCTACGAGCAGTACTTC. Translation gives CASSAGLADFSYEQYF. The chain is built from TRBV7-9 and TRBJ2-7, with TRBD2 matching over 7 bases. Trimming took 5 bases from V and 0 from J; bases not matched to a gene: 10. The germline CDR1 and CDR2 sequences are SEHNR and FQNEAQ (reference sequence). This CDR3 is built from 16 residues. The whole variable domain, remainder taken from reference TRBV7-9 and TRBJ2-7, is DTGVSQNPRHKITKRGQNVTFRCDPISEHNRLYWYRQTLGQGPEFLTYFQNEAQLEKSRLLSDRFSAERPKGSFSTLEIQRTEQGDSAMYLCASSAGLADFSYEQYFGPGTRLTVT.

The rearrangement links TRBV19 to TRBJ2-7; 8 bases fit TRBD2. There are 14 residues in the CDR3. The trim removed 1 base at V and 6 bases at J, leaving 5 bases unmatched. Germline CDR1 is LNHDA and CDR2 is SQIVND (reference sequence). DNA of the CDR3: TGTGCCAGTAGTATAGCGCGGGGGGCTTTCGAGCAGTACTTC. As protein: CASSIARGAFEQYF.

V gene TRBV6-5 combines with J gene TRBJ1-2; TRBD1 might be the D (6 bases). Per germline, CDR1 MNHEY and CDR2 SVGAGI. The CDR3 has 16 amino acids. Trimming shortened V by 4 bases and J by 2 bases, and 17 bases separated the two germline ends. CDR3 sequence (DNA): TGTGCCAGCAGTTGGACAGCCCAAATACTAAACTATGGCTACACCTTC. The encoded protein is CASSWTAQILNYGYTF.

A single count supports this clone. Here the CDR3 reads CASSYSWESGGYTF. CDR3 nucleotide sequence: TGTGCCAGCAGTTACTCGTGGGAGTCGGGTGGCTACACCTTC. The chain is built from TRBV6-5 and TRBJ1-2; no firm D call. The CDR3 loop spans 14 amino acids. Germline V gene lookup returns CDR1 MNHEY and CDR2 SVGAGI. V lost 0 bases and J 7 bases, leaving 12 bases between the germline ends.

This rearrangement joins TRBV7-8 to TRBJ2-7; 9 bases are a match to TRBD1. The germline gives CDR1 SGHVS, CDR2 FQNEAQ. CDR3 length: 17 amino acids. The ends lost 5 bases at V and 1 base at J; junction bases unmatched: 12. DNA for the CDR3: TGTGCCAGCAGCCCTCCGAGATTAGGACAGGGGTCCTACGAGCAGTACTTC. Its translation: CASSPPRLGQGSYEQYF.

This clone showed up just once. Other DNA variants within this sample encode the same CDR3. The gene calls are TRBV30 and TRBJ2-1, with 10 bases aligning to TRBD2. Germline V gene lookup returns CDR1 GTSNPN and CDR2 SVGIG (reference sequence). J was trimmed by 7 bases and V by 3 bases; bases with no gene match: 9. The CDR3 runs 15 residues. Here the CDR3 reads CAWSPGLAGVNEQFF. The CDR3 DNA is TGTGCCTGGAGCCCCGGGCTAGCGGGGGTAAATGAGCAGTTCTTC. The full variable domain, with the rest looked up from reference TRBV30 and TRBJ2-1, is SQTIHQWPATLVQPVGSPLSLECTVEGTSNPNLYWYRQAAGRGLQLLFYSVGIGQISSEVPQNLSASRPQDRQFILSSKKLLLSDSGFYLCAWSPGLAGVNEQFFGPGTRLTVL.

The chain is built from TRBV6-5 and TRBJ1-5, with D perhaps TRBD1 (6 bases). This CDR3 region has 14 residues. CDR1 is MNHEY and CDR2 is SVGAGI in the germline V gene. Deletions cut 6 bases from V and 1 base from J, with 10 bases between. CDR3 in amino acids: CASRQTGSNQPQHF. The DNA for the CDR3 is TGTGCCAGCAGACAAACAGGGAGCAATCAGCCCCAGCATTTT.

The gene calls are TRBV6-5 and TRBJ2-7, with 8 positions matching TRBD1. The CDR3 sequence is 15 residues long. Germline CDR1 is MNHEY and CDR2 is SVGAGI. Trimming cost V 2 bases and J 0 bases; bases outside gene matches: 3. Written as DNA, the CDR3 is TGTGCCAGCAGTTACGGAGGGACAGGCTCCTACGAGCAGTACTTC. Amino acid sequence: CASSYGGTGSYEQYF.

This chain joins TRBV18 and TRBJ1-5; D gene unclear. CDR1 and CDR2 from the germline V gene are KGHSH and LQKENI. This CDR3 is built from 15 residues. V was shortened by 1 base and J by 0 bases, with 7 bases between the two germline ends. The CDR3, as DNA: TGTGCCAGCTCACCACAGGAGAATAGCAATCAGCCCCAGCATTTT. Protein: CASSPQENSNQPQHF.

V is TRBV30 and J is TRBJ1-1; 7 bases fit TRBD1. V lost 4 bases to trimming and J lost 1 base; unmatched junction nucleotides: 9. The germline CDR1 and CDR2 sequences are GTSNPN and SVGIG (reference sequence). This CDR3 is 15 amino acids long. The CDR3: CAWKWRNRGNTEAFF. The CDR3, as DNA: TGTGCCTGGAAGTGGAGAAACAGGGGGAACACTGAAGCTTTCTTT.

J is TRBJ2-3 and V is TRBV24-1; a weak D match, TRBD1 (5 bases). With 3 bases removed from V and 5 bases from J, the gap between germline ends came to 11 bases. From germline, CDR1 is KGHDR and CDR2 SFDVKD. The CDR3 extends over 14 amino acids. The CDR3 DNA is TGTGCCACCAGTGATACCAGGGTTGGAGATACGCAGTATTTT. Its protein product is CATSDTRVGDTQYF.

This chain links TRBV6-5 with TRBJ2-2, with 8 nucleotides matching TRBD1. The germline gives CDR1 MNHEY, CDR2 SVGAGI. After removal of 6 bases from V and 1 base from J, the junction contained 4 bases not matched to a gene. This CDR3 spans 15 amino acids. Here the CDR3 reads CASRWGTGNTGELFF. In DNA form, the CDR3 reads TGTGCCAGCAGGTGGGGGACAGGGAACACCGGGGAGCTGTTTTTT.